This T cell receptor (beta chain) is from a study of blood T cells in healthy people across ages. Then a second PCR, running roughly 7 to 12 cycles, was carried out with a sample-barcoded 5' primer and a J-beta primer mix. Each CDR3 protein gets one entry after TCRdb re-called the 5' RACE reads with MiXCR. The profile shows about 840,000 distinct CDR3 sequences, about 29% of them singletons. Trimming took off 6 bases at V and 1 base at J, with 27 bases between the two ends. Germline V gives CDR1 MNHEY, CDR2 SMNVEV (reference sequence). This CDR3 contains 19 residues. The same specimen was also included in a second study, on T cells of mothers and their children.

The chain employs TRBV27 and TRBJ1-1; D may be TRBD1 (6 bases). The specimen sequenced was blood. The sequence came from a woman in her 40s in good health. CDR3: CASRGENGDPRGSNTEAFF. The CDR3 nucleotides read TGTGCCAGCAGGGGGGAAAACGGGGATCCCAGGGGCTCGAACACTGAAGCTTTCTTT.